One sample yielded the 13 T cell receptor beta chains listed below, sequenced in a study of T cells expressing NK-cell markers (dated by TCRdb to the early 2020s). Library creation used 5' RACE. Instrument on record: Illumina HiSeq 2000. TCRdb reprocessed the reads, and each CDR3 protein sequence is entered once, without DNA. The sample's clone listing holds over 150,000 distinct CDR3 sequences. The top ten constitute just over 20% of the sample. The sequencing input was blood T cells: a sorted CD56 or NKG2C T cell subset, CD4+ or CD8+ T cells, or bulk PBMC T cells (not recorded which). All receptors derive from a man aged 18 to 69 in good health.

The chain combines TRBV28 with TRBJ2-1; TCRdb names TRBD2, which stays unverified in the absence of DNA. The germline V gene has CDR1 MDHEN and CDR2 SYDVKM. This CDR3 spans 15 amino acids. CDR3 sequence: CASSFRGGRFNEQFF. The full variable domain, rest sourced from reference TRBV28 and TRBJ2-1, is DVKVTQSSRYLVKRTGEKVFLECVQDMDHENMFWYRQDPGLGLRLIYFSYDVKMKEKGDIPEGYSVSREKKERFSLILESASTNQTSMYLCASSFRGGRFNEQFFGPGTRLTVL.

The rearrangement uses TRBV2 and TRBJ2-7; TCRdb outputs TRBD2, but without DNA this stays unchecked. The CDR3 is 17 amino acids. CDR1 is SNHLY, CDR2 FYNNEI, per germline. The CDR3 here is CASSDTRASGGPYEQYF.

The J gene is TRBJ2-7, the V gene TRBV5-5; no DNA is available, so the TRBD1 call from TCRdb remains unchecked. There are 16 residues in the CDR3. Germline CDR1 reads SGHKS; CDR2 reads YYEKEE (reference sequence). The CDR3 spells CASSLTPGQGRYEQYF.

The V call is TRBV5-1, the J call TRBJ1-1. CDR3 length equals 12 residues. The germline V gene has CDR1 SGHRS and CDR2 YFSETQ. The CDR3 here is CASSTQDTEAFF.

The rearrangement joins TRBV5-6 to TRBJ1-2. Germline V lookup: CDR1 SGHDT, CDR2 YYEEEE. CDR3 length equals 12 residues. CDR3 residues: CASSSAVYGYTF.

The V call is TRBV5-1, the J call TRBJ2-5; with no DNA, the TCRdb D assignment of TRBD1 cannot be verified. Germline V gives CDR1 SGHRS, CDR2 YFSETQ. This CDR3 has 15 amino acids. CDR3 loop: CASSSGGTAQETQYF.

The chain carries TRBV11-2 and TRBJ2-7; the D call of TRBD1 rests on TCRdb alone, since no DNA is present to check it. Germline CDR1 and CDR2: SGHAT and FQNNGV. The CDR3 runs to 15 residues. The CDR3 is CASRLTGGPSYEQYF.

This chain connects TRBV5-4 to TRBJ1-1; TCRdb selects TRBD1, and the lack of DNA leaves this call unchecked. Germline-derived CDR1 and CDR2 are SGHNT and YYREEE (reference sequence). CDR3 length equals 13 residues. The CDR3 region is CASRYGTGGMAFF. Together with reference TRBV5-4 and TRBJ1-1, the CDR3 gives the full variable domain: ETGVTQSPTHLIKTRGQQVTLRCSSQSGHNTVSWYQQALGQGPQFIFQYYREEENGRGNFPPRFSGLQFPNYSSELNVNALELDDSALYLCASRYGTGGMAFFGQGTRLTVV.

The genes are TRBV27 and TRBJ2-5. This CDR3 is 15 amino acids long. Germline CDR1 MNHEY, CDR2 SMNVEV (reference sequence). CDR3 sequence reads: CASSLSRGIQETQYF.

The chain is built from TRBV7-9 and TRBJ2-1; the TCRdb call, TRBD2, lacks DNA for checking. CDR1 and CDR2 from the germline V gene are SEHNR and FQNEAQ (reference sequence). The CDR3 is 16 amino acids. This CDR3 is CASSSGLAGGLNEQFF.

The J gene is TRBJ2-1, the V gene TRBV9; TCRdb designates TRBD1, a call that cannot be tested without DNA. This CDR3 region has 15 residues. Germline V lookup: CDR1 SGDLS, CDR2 YYNGEE. The CDR3 region is CASSSWGGQYNEQFF.

J is TRBJ2-2 and V is TRBV15; TCRdb reports TRBD2, a call that lacks DNA to check it against. Germline CDR1 reads LNHNV; CDR2 reads YYDKDF (reference sequence). The CDR3 is made up of 16 amino acids. CDR3 protein: CATSAPSGGAAGELFF. Full variable domain (missing parts from reference TRBV15 and TRBJ2-2): DAMVIQNPRYQVTQFGKPVTLSCSQTLNHNVMYWYQQKSSQAPKLLFHYYDKDFNNEADTPDNFQSRRPNTSFCFLDIRSPGLGDTAMYLCATSAPSGGAAGELFFGEGSRLTVL.

The chain recombines TRBV5-4 with TRBJ2-3; the TRBD2 assignment by TCRdb is unverifiable without DNA. Germline V gives CDR1 SGHNT, CDR2 YYREEE (reference sequence). The CDR3 sequence is 15 residues long. CDR3 residues: CASSPPSGDRDTQYF.